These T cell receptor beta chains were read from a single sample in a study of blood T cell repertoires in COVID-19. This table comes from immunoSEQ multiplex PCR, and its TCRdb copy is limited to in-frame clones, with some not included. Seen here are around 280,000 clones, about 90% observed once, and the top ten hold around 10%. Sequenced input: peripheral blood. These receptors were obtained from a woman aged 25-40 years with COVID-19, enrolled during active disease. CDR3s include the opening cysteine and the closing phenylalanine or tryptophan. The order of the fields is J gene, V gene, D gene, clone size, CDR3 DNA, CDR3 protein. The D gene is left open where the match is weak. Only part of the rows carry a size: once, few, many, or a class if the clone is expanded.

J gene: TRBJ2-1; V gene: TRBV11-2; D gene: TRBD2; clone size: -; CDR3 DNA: TGTGCCAGCAGCCCAGTGGCACGAGCGGGGGGGGAGCAGTTCTTC; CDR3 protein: CASSPVARAGGEQFF
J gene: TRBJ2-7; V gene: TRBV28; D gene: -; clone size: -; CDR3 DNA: TGTGCCAGCAGTCCCCGGGGGTACGAGCAGTACTTC; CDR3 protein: CASSPRGYEQYF
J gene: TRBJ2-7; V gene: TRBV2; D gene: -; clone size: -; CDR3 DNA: TGTGCCAGCAGTGCCTCTAGTGGGTTCTTCTACGAGCAGTACTTC; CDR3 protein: CASSASSGFFYEQYF
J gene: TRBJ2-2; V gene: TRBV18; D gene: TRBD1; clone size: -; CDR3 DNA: TGTGCCAGCTCACCTCCGACAGGGCGGAACACCGGGGAGCTGTTTTTT; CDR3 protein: CASSPPTGRNTGELFF
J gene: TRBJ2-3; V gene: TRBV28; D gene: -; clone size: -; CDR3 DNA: TGTGCCAGCAGCCTCTTGTCCGGCGTGACTGTTCCAGATACGCAGTATTTT; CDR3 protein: CASSLLSGVTVPDTQYF
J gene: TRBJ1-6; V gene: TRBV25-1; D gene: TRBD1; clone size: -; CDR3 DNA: TGTGCCAGCAGGAGGGGGCAGGTTAATTCACCCCTCCACTTT; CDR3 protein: CASRRGQVNSPLHF
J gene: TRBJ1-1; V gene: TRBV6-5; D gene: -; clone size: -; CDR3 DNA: TGTGCCAGCAGTTACTCGACGGGGTATGGGGCTGAAGCTTTCTTT; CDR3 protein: CASSYSTGYGAEAFF
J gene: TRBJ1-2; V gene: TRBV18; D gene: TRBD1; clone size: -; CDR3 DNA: TGTGCCAGCTCACCAAACCGGGACAGCTATGGCTACACCTTC; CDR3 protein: CASSPNRDSYGYTF
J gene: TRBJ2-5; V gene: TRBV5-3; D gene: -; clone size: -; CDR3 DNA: TGTGCCAGAAGCTATACAACAATTTCCTGCCAAGAGACCCAGTACTTC; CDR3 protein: CARSYTTISCQETQYF
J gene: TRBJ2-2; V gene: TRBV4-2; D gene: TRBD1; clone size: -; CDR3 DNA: TGTGCCAGCAGCCACGGACAGGGAACCGGGGAGCTGTTTTTT; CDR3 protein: CASSHGQGTGELFF
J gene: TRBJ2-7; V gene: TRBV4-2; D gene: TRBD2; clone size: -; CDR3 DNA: TGTGCCAGCAGCCGGAACTACGAAAACGGGAGGGAGCAGTACTTC; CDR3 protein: CASSRNYENGREQYF
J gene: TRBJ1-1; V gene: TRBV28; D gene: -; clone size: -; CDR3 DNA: TGTGCCAGCAGTGCCAACAGGGATTCCACTGAAGCTTTCTTT; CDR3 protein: CASSANRDSTEAFF
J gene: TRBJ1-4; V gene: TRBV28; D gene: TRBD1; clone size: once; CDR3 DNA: TGTGCCAGCAGTTATCCTACTTCCGGGACAGGGGGTGAAAAACTGTTTTTT; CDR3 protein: CASSYPTSGTGGEKLFF
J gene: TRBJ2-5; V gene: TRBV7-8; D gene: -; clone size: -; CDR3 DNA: TGTGCCAGCAGCTTAGTGGCCCAAGGGGCCCTGGGAGAGACCCAGTACTTC; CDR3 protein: CASSLVAQGALGETQYF
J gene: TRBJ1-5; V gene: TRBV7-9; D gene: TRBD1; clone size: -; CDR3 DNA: TGTGCCAGCAGCGCATTCCGGGACAGGGGGCCTGGCAATCAGCCCCAGCATTTT; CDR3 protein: CASSAFRDRGPGNQPQHF
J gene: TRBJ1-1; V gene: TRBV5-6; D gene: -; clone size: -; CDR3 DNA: TGTGCCAGCAGCTTCGTTGTGAACACTGAAGCTTTCTTT; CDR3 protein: CASSFVVNTEAFF
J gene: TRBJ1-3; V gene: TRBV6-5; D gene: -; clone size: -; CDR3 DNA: TGTGCCAGCAGTTACGTAAATTCGGCGGACACCATATATTTT; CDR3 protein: CASSYVNSADTIYF
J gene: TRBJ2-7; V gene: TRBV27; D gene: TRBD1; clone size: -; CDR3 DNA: TGTGCCAGCAGTTTGGCAGGGGGCGTTTACGAGCAGTACTTC; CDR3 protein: CASSLAGGVYEQYF
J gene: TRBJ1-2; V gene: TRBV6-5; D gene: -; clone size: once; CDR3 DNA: TGTGCCAGCGGGGGGACCGGAGGGAACTATGGCTACACCTTC; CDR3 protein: CASGGTGGNYGYTF
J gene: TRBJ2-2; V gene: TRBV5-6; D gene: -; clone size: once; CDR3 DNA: TGTGCCAGCGGAAGAGGCCCTACTCGTATTAACACCGGGGAGCTGTTTTTT; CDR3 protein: CASGRGPTRINTGELFF
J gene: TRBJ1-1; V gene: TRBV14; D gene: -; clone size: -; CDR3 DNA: TGTGCCAGCAGCCACCCGGACAGAGCTGAAGCTTTCTTT; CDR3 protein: CASSHPDRAEAFF
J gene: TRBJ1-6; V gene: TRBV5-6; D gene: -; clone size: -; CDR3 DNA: TGTGCCAGCAGCGCCACGGGGGAGTTCTATAATTCACCCCTCCACTTT; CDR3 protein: CASSATGEFYNSPLHF
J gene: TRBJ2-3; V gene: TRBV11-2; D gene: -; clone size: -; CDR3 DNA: TGTGCCAGCAGCGGGCTAGCGTCTAGCACAGATACGCAGTATTTT; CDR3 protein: CASSGLASSTDTQYF
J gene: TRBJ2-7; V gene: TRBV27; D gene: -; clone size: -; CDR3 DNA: TGTGCCAGCAGTGGATTCGGGGCCTACGAGCAGTACTTC; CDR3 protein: CASSGFGAYEQYF
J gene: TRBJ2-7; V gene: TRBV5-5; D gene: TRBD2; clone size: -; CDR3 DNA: TGTGCCAGCACCTTCCGGACTAGCCCCTTATCGGGCTACGAGCAGTACTTC; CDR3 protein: CASTFRTSPLSGYEQYF
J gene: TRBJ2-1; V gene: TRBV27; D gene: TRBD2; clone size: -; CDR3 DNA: TGTGCCAGCACCCACCGAGCCGGGGGGGCAAATGAGCAGTTCTTC; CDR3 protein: CASTHRAGGANEQFF
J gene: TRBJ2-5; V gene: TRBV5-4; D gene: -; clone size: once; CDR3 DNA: TGTGCCAGCAGCTTCCCCGGGGTTACGGGGGAGACCCAGTACTTC; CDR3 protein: CASSFPGVTGETQYF
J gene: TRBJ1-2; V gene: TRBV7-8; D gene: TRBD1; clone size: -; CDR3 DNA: TGTGCCAGCAGCACGGACAGGGTTCCCTATGGCTACACCTTC; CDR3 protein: CASSTDRVPYGYTF
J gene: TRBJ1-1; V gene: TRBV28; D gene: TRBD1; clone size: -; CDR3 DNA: TGTGCCAGCAGTTTAACAGGGGGAAACACTGAAGCTTTCTTT; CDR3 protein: CASSLTGGNTEAFF
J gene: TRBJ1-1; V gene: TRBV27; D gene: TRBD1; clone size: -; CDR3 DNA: TGTGCCAGCAGCATACAGGGGGCGGACACTGAAGCTTTCTTT; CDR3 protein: CASSIQGADTEAFF
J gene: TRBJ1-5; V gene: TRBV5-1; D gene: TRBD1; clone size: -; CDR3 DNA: TGCGCCAGCAGCTGGGGGACAGGGGACCAGCCCCAGCATTTT; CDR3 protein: CASSWGTGDQPQHF
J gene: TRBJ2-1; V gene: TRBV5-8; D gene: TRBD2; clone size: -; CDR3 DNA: TGTGCCAGCAGCTTAGGACTAGCGGGGGGCCCCCAGGAGGAGCAGTTCTTC; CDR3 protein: CASSLGLAGGPQEEQFF
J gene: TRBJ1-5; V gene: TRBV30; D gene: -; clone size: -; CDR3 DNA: TGTGCCTGGAGTCGATCGGTCAGCAATCAGCCCCAGCATTTT; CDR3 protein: CAWSRSVSNQPQHF
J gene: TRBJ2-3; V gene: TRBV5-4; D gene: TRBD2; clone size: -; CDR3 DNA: TGTGCCAGCAGCTTGGGTTCTAGCGGGTACACAGATACGCAGTATTTT; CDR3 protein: CASSLGSSGYTDTQYF
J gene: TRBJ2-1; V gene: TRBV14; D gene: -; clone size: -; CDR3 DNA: TGTGCCAGCAGCCAAGAACCGCGGGGTGGTTGGGAGCAGTTCTTC; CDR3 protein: CASSQEPRGGWEQFF
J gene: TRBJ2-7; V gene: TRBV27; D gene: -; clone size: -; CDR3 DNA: TGTGCCAGCAGTATACTACAGGGTCACGAGCAGTACTTC; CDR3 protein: CASSILQGHEQYF
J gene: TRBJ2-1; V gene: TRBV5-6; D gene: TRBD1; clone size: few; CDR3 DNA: TGTGCCAGCAGCCCGTCCCGGGACAGGGACAATGAGCAGTTCTTC; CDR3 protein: CASSPSRDRDNEQFF
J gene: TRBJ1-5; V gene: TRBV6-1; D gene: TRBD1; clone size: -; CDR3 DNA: TGTGCCAGCAGTGAAAGGGCAGGGGGGCAGCCCCAGCATTTT; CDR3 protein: CASSERAGGQPQHF
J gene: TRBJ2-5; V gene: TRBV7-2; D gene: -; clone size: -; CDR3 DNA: TGTGCCAGCAGCCACCGCGGGGGCAGGAGAGGGGAGACCCAGTACTTC; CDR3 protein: CASSHRGGRRGETQYF
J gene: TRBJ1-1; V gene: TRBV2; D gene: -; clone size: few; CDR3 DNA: TGTGCCAGCAGTGAGGAGGAGTTCACTGAAGCTTTCTTT; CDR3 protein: CASSEEEFTEAFF
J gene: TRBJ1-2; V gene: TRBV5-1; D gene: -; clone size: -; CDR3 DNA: TGCGCCAGCAGCTTGGTCGCAGGGATGAATGGCTACACCTTC; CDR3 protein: CASSLVAGMNGYTF